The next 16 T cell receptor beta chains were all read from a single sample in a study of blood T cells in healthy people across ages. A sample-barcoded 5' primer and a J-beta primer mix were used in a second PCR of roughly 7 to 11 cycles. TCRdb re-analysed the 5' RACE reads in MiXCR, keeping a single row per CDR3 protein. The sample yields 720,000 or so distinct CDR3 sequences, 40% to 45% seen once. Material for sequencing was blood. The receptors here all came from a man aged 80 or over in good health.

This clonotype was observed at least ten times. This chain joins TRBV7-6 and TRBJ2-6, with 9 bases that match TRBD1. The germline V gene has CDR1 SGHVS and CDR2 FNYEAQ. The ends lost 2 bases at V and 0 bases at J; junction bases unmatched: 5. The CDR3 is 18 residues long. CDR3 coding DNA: TGTGCCAGCAGCTTAATGGGGACAGGGATCTCTGGGGCCAACGTCCTGACTTTC. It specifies CASSLMGTGISGANVLTF. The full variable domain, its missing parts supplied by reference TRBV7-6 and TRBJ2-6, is GAGVSQSPRYKVTKRGQDVALRCDPISGHVSLYWYRQALGQGPEFLTYFNYEAQQDKSGLPNDRFSAERPEGSISTLTIQRTEQRDSAMYRCASSLMGTGISGANVLTFGAGSRLTVL.

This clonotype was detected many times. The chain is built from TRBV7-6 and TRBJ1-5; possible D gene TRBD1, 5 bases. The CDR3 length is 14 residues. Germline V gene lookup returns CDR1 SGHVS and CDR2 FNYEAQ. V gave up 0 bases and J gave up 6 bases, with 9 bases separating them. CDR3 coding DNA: TGTGCCAGCAGCTTAGCTCCGGGGGGTCAGCCCCAGCATTTT. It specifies CASSLAPGGQPQHF.

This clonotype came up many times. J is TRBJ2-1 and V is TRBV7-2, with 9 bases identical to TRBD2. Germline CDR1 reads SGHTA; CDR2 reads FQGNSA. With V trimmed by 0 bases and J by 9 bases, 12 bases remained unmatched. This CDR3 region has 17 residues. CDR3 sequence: CASSLAYRRGGSTEQFF. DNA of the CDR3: TGTGCCAGCAGCTTAGCGTACCGGCGGGGGGGTTCCACTGAGCAGTTCTTC.

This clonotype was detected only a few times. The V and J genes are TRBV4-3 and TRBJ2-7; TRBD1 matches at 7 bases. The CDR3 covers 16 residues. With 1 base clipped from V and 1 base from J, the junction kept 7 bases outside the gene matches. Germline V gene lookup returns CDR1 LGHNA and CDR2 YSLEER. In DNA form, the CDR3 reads TGCGCCAGCAGCCAAGCGACGGGACAGCGATCCTACGAGCAGTACTTC. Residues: CASSQATGQRSYEQYF.

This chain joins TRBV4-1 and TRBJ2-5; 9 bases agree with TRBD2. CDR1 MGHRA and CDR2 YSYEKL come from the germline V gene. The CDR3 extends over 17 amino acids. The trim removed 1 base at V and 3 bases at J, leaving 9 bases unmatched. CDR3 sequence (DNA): TGCGCCAGCAGCCAAGGTGGTGCGGGAGGGCCTGAAGAGACCCAGTACTTC. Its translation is CASSQGGAGGPEETQYF.

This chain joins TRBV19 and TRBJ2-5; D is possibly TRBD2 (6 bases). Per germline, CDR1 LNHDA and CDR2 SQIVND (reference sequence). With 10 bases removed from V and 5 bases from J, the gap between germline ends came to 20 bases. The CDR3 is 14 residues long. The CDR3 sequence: CAISPAGDPETQYF. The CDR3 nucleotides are TGTGCCATAAGCCCAGCGGGCGATCCTGAGACCCAGTACTTC.

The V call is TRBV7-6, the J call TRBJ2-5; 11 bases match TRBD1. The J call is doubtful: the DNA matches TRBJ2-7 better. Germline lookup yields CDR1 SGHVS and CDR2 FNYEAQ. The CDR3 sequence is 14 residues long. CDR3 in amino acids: CASSFGQGADEQYF. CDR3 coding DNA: TGTGCCAGCAGCTTCGGACAGGGGGCTGACGAGCAGTACTTC.

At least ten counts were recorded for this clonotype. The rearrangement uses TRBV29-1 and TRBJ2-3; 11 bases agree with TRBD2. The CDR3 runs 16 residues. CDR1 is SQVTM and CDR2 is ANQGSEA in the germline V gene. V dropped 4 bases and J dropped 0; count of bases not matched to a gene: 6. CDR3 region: CSVVRASGGSTDTQYF. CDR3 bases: TGCAGCGTTGTACGGGCTAGCGGGGGGAGCACAGATACGCAGTATTTT.

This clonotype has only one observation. For the CDR3, the DNA is TGCGCCAGCAGCTTTGGGGACAGGTTTTACAATGAGCAGTTCTTC. Translated: CASSFGDRFYNEQFF. The J gene is TRBJ2-1, the V gene TRBV5-1; TRBD1 matches at 8 bases. Unmatched junction bases numbered 5, after V lost 2 bases and J lost 4 bases. Germline CDR1 and CDR2: SGHRS and YFSETQ. The CDR3 contains 15 residues. The entire variable domain, with the rest obtained from reference TRBV5-1 and TRBJ2-1, is as follows: KAGVTQTPRYLIKTRGQQVTLSCSPISGHRSVSWYQQTPGQGLQFLFEYFSETQRNKGNFPGRFSGRQFSNSRSEMNVSTLELGDSALYLCASSFGDRFYNEQFFGPGTRLTVL.

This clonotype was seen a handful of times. The CDR3 here is CASSANAGTSDEQFF. CDR3 nucleotides: TGTGCCAGCAGCGCAAACGCCGGGACTAGCGATGAGCAGTTCTTC. The chain combines TRBV11-2 with TRBJ2-1; 10 bases fit TRBD2. This CDR3 spans 15 amino acids. The V gene's germline CDR1 is SGHAT and CDR2 FQNNGV. V was pared by 5 bases and J by 8 bases, with 9 bases of the junction left unmatched.

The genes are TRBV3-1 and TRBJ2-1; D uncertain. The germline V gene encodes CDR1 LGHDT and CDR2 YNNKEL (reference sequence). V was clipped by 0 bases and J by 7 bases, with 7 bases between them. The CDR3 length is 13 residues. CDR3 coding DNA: TGTGCCAGCAGCCAAGATCGCAGGAATGAGCAGTTCTTC. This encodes CASSQDRRNEQFF.

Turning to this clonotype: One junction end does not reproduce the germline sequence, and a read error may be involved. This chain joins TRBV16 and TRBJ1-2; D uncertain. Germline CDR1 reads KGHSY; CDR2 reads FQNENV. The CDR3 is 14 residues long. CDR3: CASGQDHLNYGYTF. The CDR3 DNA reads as TGTGCCAGCGGCCAGGATCATCTTAACTATGGCTACACCTTC.

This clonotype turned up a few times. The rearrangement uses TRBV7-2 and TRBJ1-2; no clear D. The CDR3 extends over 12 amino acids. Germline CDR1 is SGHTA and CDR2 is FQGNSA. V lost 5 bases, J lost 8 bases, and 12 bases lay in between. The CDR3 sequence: CASSKGLWGYTF. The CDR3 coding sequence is TGTGCCAGCAGCAAGGGTCTCTGGGGCTACACCTTC. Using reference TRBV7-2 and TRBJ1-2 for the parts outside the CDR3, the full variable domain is GAGVSQSPSNKVTEKGKDVELRCDPISGHTALYWYRQSLGQGLEFLIYFQGNSAPDKSGLPSDRFSAERTGGSVSTLTIQRTQQEDSAVYLCASSKGLWGYTFGSGTRLTVV.

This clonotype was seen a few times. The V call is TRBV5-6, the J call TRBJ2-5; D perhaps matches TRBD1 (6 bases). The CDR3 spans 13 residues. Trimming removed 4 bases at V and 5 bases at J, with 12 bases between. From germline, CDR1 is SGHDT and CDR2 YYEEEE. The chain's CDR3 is CASSATGPETQYF. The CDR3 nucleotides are TGTGCCAGCAGCGCGACAGGTCCTGAGACCCAGTACTTC.

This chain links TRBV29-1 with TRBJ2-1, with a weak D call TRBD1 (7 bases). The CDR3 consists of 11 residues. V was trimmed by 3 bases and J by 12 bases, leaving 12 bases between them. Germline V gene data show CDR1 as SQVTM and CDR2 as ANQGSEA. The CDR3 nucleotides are TGCAGCGTTGACAGGGGGGCTGGGCAGTTCTTC. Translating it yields CSVDRGAGQFF.

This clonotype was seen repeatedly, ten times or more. CDR3 sequence: CASSEDRGRQETQYF. CDR3 nucleotide sequence: TGTGCCAGCAGTGAGGACAGGGGGCGGCAAGAGACCCAGTACTTC. V gene TRBV25-1 combines with J gene TRBJ2-5, with TRBD1 matching 11 bases. V dropped 3 bases and J dropped 2; count of bases not matched to a gene: 2. The CDR3 has 15 residues. The germline V gene encodes CDR1 MGHDK and CDR2 SYGVNS. Variable domain in full (rest from reference TRBV25-1 and TRBJ2-5): EADIYQTPRYLVIGTGKKITLECSQTMGHDKMYWYQQDPGMELHLIHYSYGVNSTEKGDLSSESTVSRIRTEHFPLTLESARPSHTSQYLCASSEDRGRQETQYFGPGTRLLVL.